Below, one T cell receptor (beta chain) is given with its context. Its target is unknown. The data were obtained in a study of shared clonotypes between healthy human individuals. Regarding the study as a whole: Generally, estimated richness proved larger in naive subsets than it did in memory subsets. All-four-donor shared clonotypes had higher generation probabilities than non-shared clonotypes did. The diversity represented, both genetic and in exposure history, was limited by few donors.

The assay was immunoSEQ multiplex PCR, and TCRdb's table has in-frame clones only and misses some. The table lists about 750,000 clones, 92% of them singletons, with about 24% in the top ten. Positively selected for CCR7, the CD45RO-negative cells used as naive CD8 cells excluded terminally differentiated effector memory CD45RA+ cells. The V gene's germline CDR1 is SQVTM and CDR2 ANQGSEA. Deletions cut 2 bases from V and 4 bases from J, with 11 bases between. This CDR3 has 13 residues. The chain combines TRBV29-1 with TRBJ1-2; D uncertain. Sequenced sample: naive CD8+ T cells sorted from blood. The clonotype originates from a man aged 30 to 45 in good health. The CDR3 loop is CSVESGFLYGYTF. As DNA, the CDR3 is TGCAGCGTTGAATCGGGCTTTCTCTATGGCTACACCTTC.